Below, 20 T cell receptor beta chains from the same sample are listed, as sequenced in a study of cytomegalovirus exposure and HLA in healthy donors. Amplification used 60 Vbeta primers and 13 Jbeta primers. Measured with immunoSEQ multiplex PCR; TCRdb has only the in-frame clones, and not every one. The sample consists of 120,000 or so clones, about four fifths of them appearing once. The specimen was PBMCs. These TCRs come from a female donor in good health and CMV-seropositive.

On this clone itself: At one end the junction does not follow the germline gene, possibly because of a read error. The V and J genes are TRBV10-3 and TRBJ1-6, with unresolved D. This CDR3 has 12 amino acids. Germline CDR1 is ENHRY and CDR2 is SYGVKD. The CDR3 region is CAISESQQTLYF. CDR3 DNA: TGTGCCATCAGTGAGTCGCAACAGACCCTCTACTTT.

The genes are TRBV7-3 and TRBJ2-2; 9 bases align to TRBD2. This CDR3 contains 16 residues. V was clipped by 2 bases and J by 5 bases; unmatched bases: 6. Germline CDR1 and CDR2: SGHTA and FQGTGA. CDR3 sequence reads: CASSLGSSGVTGELFF. The CDR3 DNA reads as TGTGCCAGCAGCTTAGGGTCTAGCGGGGTAACCGGGGAGCTGTTTTTT.

The chain employs TRBV5-4 and TRBJ2-6; 7 nucleotides match TRBD2. Unmatched junction bases numbered 2, after V lost 0 bases and J lost 2 bases. This CDR3 region has 16 residues. The germline gives CDR1 SGHNT, CDR2 YYREEE (reference sequence). Here the CDR3 reads CASSLARGAGANVLTF. Written as DNA, the CDR3 is TGTGCCAGCAGCTTGGCCCGGGGGGCTGGGGCCAACGTCCTGACTTTC.

V gene TRBV7-8 combines with J gene TRBJ2-1; tentative D call: TRBD1 (5 bases). The length of the CDR3 is 17 residues. The germline CDR1 and CDR2 sequences are SGHVS and FQNEAQ. V shed 5 bases and J shed 7 bases, with 24 bases lying between them. The CDR3, as DNA: TGTGCCAGCAGCGCCCTTGTAGGAACGACAGTGGGTAATGAGCAGTTCTTC. Protein product: CASSALVGTTVGNEQFF.

This chain uses TRBV28 with TRBJ1-4; D possibly corresponds to TRBD1 (5 bases). There are 14 residues in the CDR3. With 6 bases removed from V and 13 bases from J, the gap between germline ends came to 21 bases. Germline CDR1 reads MDHEN; CDR2 reads SYDVKM. In DNA form, the CDR3 reads TGTGCCAGCAGGGGACTTCCTTATAGGATTGGACTGTTTTTT. Its translation is CASRGLPYRIGLFF.

This clone was recorded a few times. This chain links TRBV19 with TRBJ1-5; D unresolved. Germline lookup yields CDR1 LNHDA and CDR2 SQIVND (reference sequence). There are 15 residues in the CDR3. The germline V and J ends were trimmed by 3 bases and 0 bases, with 9 bases remaining between them. The CDR3: CASSIGDYSNQPQHF. CDR3 coding DNA: TGTGCCAGTAGTATCGGAGACTATAGCAATCAGCCCCAGCATTTT.

The CDR3 loop reads CASSGNGNTIYF. The CDR3, as DNA: TGTGCCAGCAGCGGGAATGGAAACACCATATATTTT. The chain combines TRBV28 with TRBJ1-3; no reliable D call. V was trimmed by 6 bases and J by 3 bases, leaving 6 bases between them. The CDR3 runs 12 residues. Per the germline V gene, CDR1 is MDHEN and CDR2 is SYDVKM.

This clone was seen only once. V and J are TRBV11-1 and TRBJ2-5, with 13 bases aligning to TRBD2. Germline trimming cut 1 base from V and 5 bases from J; bases unmatched to any gene: 7. Germline assignment: CDR1 SGHAT and CDR2 FQDESV (reference sequence). This CDR3 comprises 17 residues. The chain's CDR3 is CASSLEKTSGGTETQYF. The CDR3 DNA sequence: TGTGCCAGCAGCTTAGAGAAGACTAGCGGGGGGACGGAGACCCAGTACTTC.

The J gene is TRBJ2-7, the V gene TRBV30; TRBD2 matches at 11 bases. Trimming cost V 3 bases and J 1 base; bases outside gene matches: 5. CDR1 is GTSNPN and CDR2 is SVGIG in the germline V gene (reference sequence). The length of the CDR3 is 15 residues. The CDR3 spells CAWSRGLADSYEQYF. CDR3 DNA: TGTGCCTGGAGCCGGGGACTAGCGGATTCCTACGAGCAGTACTTC.

The V gene is TRBV2, the J gene TRBJ2-2; possible D gene TRBD2, 6 bases. V lost 7 bases, J lost 8 bases, and 14 bases lay in between. Germline V gene lookup returns CDR1 SNHLY and CDR2 FYNNEI. The CDR3 has 13 amino acids. CDR3 DNA sequence: TGTGCCAGCACCCCCGGGGGATCAGGGGAGCTGTTTTTT. Protein product: CASTPGGSGELFF.

The chain combines TRBV7-3 with TRBJ2-5; a weak D match, TRBD2 (6 bases). Trimming removed 1 base from V and 1 base from J, with 7 bases in between. Germline V lookup: CDR1 SGHTA, CDR2 FQGTGA. The CDR3 has 14 residues. CDR3 bases: TGTGCCAGCAGCTTAATGGGGGGCCAAGAGACCCAGTACTTC. Protein product: CASSLMGGQETQYF.

The chain links TRBV6-4 to TRBJ1-5, with a weak D call TRBD1 (6 bases). Trimming took 4 bases from V and 6 from J, leaving 7 bases between them. The germline V gene has CDR1 MRHNA and CDR2 SNTAGT. This CDR3 has 12 amino acids. The CDR3 reads CASSGGRQPQHF. DNA of the CDR3: TGTGCCAGCAGTGGGGGGCGTCAGCCCCAGCATTTT.

The J gene is TRBJ2-6, the V gene TRBV6-4; TRBD2 agrees at 11 bases. The CDR3 runs to 17 residues. The germline V gene has CDR1 MRHNA and CDR2 SNTAGT. V shed 0 bases, J shed 2 bases, and the junction held 0 bases outside the gene matches. The CDR3 bases are TGTGCCAGCAGTGACTCTAGCGGGGGGGCTGGGGCCAACGTCCTGACTTTC. As protein: CASSDSSGGAGANVLTF.

V gene TRBV5-1 combines with J gene TRBJ2-1; TRBD2 is a possible D gene (6 bases). The CDR3 has 16 residues. V lost 1 base, J lost 9 bases, and 20 bases lay in between. In germline, CDR1 is SGHRS, CDR2 YFSETQ. The CDR3 reads CASSLNSLARQGEQFF. The CDR3 coding sequence is TGCGCCAGCAGCTTGAATTCGCTAGCGAGGCAAGGTGAGCAGTTCTTC.

The chain joins TRBV11-2 to TRBJ2-1, with D hard to call. Germline V gene sequence: CDR1 SGHAT, CDR2 FQNNGV. Between the trimmed V and J ends, which lost 0 bases and 0 bases, there was a span of 9 bases. The CDR3 covers 16 residues. The CDR3 DNA reads as TGTGCCAGCAGCTTAGAGGGCACGAGCTCCTACAATGAGCAGTTCTTC. As protein: CASSLEGTSSYNEQFF. Together with reference TRBV11-2 and TRBJ2-1, the CDR3 gives the full variable domain: EAGVAQSPRYKIIEKRQSVAFWCNPISGHATLYWYQQILGQGPKLLIQFQNNGVVDDSQLPKDRFSAERLKGVDSTLKIQPAKLEDSAVYLCASSLEGTSSYNEQFFGPGTRLTVL.

This clone was seen a few times. The chain's CDR3 is CASSYNTDTEAFF. In DNA form, the CDR3 reads TGTGCCAGCAGTTATAATACTGACACTGAAGCTTTCTTT. The V call is TRBV6-5, the J call TRBJ1-1; D unclear. The germline V gene encodes CDR1 MNHEY and CDR2 SVGAGI. The CDR3 sequence is 13 residues long. Between the trimmed V and J ends, which lost 3 bases and 3 bases, there was a span of 8 bases.

The J gene is TRBJ1-1, the V gene TRBV6-1, with D unresolved. The germline V gene encodes CDR1 MNHNS and CDR2 SASEGT. The CDR3 covers 14 residues. V lost 8 bases and J 3 bases, leaving 16 bases between the germline ends. The CDR3 DNA sequence: TGTGCCAGCGAGTTAGTGGGCTTACACACTGAAGCTTTCTTT. This encodes CASELVGLHTEAFF.

This chain links TRBV11-2 with TRBJ1-1; D not certain. Germline V lookup: CDR1 SGHAT, CDR2 FQNNGV. The CDR3 loop spans 13 amino acids. V was cut by 1 base and J by 6 bases, with 9 bases left in between. DNA for the CDR3: TGTGCCAGCAGCTTAGGGCCGGGTTCTGAAGCTTTCTTT. This gives the protein CASSLGPGSEAFF.

The chain is built from TRBV25-1 and TRBJ1-6, with 7 positions matching TRBD1. After removal of 3 bases from V and 10 bases from J, the junction contained 9 bases not matched to a gene. The CDR3 is 15 amino acids. CDR1 is MGHDK and CDR2 is SYGVNS in the germline V gene. CDR3 region: CASSDRTGGGSPLHF. The CDR3 DNA is TGTGCCAGCAGTGACAGGACAGGCGGAGGATCACCCCTCCACTTT.

The chain links TRBV19 to TRBJ2-3, with a tentative D call TRBD1 (5 bases). The germline CDR1 and CDR2 sequences are LNHDA and SQIVND (reference sequence). The CDR3 has 15 residues. Deletions cut 1 base from V and 0 bases from J, with 8 bases between. In DNA, the CDR3 is TGTGCCAGTAGTATAGGGGCAGGGAGCACAGATACGCAGTATTTT. The encoded protein is CASSIGAGSTDTQYF.